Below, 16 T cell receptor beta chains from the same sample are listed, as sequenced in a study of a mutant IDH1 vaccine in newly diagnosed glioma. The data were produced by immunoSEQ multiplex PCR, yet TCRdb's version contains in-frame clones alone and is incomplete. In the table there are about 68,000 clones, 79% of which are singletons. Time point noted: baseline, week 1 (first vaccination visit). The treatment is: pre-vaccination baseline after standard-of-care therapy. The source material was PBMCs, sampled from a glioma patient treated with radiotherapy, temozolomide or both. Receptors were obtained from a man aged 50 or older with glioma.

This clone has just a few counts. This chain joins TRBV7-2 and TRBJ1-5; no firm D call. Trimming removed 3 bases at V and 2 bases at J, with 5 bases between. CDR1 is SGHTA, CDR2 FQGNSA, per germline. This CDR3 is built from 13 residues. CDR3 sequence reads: CASSLSGNQPQHF. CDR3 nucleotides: TGTGCCAGCAGCTTGAGCGGCAATCAGCCCCAGCATTTT.

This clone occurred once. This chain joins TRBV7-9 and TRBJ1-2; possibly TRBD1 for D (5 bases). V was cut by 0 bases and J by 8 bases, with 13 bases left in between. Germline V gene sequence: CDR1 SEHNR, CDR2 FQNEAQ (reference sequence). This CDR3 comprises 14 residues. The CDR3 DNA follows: TGTGCCAGCAGCTTAGCGCTTCAGGGTGGCGGCTACACCTTC. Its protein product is CASSLALQGGGYTF.

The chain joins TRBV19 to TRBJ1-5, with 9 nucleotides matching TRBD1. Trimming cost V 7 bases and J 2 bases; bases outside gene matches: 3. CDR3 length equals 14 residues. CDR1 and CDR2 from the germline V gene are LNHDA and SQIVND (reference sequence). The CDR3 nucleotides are TGTGCCAGTACGGGACAGGGTGGCAATCAGCCCCAGCATTTT. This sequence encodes CASTGQGGNQPQHF.

CDR3 amino acids: CASTIGPVRGRDYNEQFF. The CDR3 DNA is TGTGCCAGCACCATAGGTCCGGTCAGGGGGCGCGACTACAATGAGCAGTTCTTC. The gene calls are TRBV7-9 and TRBJ2-1; the match to TRBD1 covers 8 bases. The junction had 17 bases not matched to a gene; V was cut back by 7 bases and J by 3 bases. Germline V gene data show CDR1 as SEHNR and CDR2 as FQNEAQ (reference sequence). CDR3 length: 18 amino acids.

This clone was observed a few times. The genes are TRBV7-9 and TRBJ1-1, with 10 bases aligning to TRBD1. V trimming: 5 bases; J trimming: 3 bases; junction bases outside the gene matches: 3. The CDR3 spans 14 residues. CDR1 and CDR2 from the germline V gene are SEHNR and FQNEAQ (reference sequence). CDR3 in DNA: TGTGCCAGCAGCCGTGGACAGGGGGACACTGAAGCTTTCTTT. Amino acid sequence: CASSRGQGDTEAFF.

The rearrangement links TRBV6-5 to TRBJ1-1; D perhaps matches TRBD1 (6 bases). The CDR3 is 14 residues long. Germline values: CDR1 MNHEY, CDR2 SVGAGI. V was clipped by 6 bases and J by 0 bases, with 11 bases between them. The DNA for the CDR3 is TGTGCCAGCAGGAAACAGGGTATGAACACTGAAGCTTTCTTT. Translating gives CASRKQGMNTEAFF.

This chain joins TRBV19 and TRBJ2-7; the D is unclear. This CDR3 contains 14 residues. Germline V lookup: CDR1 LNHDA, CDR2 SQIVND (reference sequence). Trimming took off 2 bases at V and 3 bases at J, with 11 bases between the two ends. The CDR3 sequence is CASSISRDFYEQYF. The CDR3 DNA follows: TGTGCCAGTAGTATAAGTCGCGATTTCTACGAGCAGTACTTC.

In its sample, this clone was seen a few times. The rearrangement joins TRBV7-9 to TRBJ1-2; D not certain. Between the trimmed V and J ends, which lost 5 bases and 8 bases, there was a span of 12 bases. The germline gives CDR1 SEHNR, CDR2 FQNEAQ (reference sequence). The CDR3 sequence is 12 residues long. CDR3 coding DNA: TGTGCCAGCAGCCCCGGAAAGGCAGGCTACACCTTC. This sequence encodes CASSPGKAGYTF.

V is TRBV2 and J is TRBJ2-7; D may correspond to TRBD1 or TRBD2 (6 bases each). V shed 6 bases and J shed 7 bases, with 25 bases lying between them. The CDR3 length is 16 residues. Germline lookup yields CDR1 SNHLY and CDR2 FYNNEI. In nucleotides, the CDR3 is TGTGCCAGCAGGAGGGGCCGGGGGACAATTGCTATAGAGCAGTACTTC. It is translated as CASRRGRGTIAIEQYF.

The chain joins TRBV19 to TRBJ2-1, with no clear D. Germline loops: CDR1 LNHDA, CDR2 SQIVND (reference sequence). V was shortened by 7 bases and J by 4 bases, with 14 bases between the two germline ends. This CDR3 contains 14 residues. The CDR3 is CASMDPRRYNEQFF. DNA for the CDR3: TGTGCCAGTATGGACCCAAGAAGGTACAATGAGCAGTTCTTC.

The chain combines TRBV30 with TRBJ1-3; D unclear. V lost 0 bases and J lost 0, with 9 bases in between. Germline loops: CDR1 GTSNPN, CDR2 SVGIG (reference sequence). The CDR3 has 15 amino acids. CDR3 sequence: CAWSVPVSSGNTIYF. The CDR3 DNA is TGTGCCTGGAGTGTACCGGTGAGCTCTGGAAACACCATATATTTT.

CDR3 loop: CASSIGATSYEQYF. CDR3 DNA: TGCGCCAGCAGTATTGGAGCCACCTCCTACGAGCAGTACTTC. The rearrangement uses TRBV5-1 and TRBJ2-7, with D uncertain. The CDR3 spans 14 residues. Germline assignment: CDR1 SGHRS and CDR2 YFSETQ. V was trimmed by 5 bases and J by 0 bases, leaving 12 bases between them.

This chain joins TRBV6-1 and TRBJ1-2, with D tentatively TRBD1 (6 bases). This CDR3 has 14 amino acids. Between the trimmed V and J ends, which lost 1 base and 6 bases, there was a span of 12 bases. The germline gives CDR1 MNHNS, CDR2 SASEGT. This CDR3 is CASSEGQGRDGYTF. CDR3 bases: TGTGCCAGCAGTGAAGGGCAGGGGCGGGATGGCTACACCTTC.

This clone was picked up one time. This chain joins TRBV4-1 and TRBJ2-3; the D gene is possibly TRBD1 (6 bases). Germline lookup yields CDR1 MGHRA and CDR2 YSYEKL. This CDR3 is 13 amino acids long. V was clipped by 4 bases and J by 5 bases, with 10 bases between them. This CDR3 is CASSPQGGDTQYF. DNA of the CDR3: TGCGCCAGCAGCCCTCAAGGGGGAGATACGCAGTATTTT.

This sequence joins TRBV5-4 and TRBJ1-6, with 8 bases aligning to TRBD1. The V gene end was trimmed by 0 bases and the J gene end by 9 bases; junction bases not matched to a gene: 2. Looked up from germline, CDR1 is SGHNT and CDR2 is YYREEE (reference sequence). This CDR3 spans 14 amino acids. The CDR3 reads CASSLDQGASPLHF. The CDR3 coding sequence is TGTGCCAGCAGCTTGGACCAGGGGGCTTCACCCCTCCACTTT.

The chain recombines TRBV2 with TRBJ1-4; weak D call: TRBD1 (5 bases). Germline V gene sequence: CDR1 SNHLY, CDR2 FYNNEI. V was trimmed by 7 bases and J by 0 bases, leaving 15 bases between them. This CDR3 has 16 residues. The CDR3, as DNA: TGTGCCAGCACCCGGGAGGCAGGGACAACTAATGAAAAACTGTTTTTT. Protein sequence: CASTREAGTTNEKLFF. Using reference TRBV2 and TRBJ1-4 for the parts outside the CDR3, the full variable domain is EPEVTQTPSHQVTQMGQEVILRCVPISNHLYFYWYRQILGQKVEFLVSFYNNEISEKSEIFDDQFSVERPDGSNFTLKIRSTKLEDSAMYFCASTREAGTTNEKLFFGSGTQLSVL.